This entry features one TCR beta chain sequence. The antigen remains undetermined. The repertoire was sequenced with immunoSEQ multiplex PCR; TCRdb's copy has only in-frame clones and lacks some. The sample holds 150,000 to 250,000 clones, 80% to 90% seen once. The data originate from a study of cytomegalovirus exposure and HLA in healthy donors. General study points: Most TCR sequences proved rare, with some public TCRs found in many donors.

CDR1 is LNHNV and CDR2 is YYDKDF in the germline V gene (reference sequence). The ends lost 1 base at V and 4 bases at J; junction bases unmatched: 6. The CDR3 contains 15 residues. The V and J genes are TRBV15 and TRBJ2-7, with 8 bases matching TRBD2. Material: PBMCs. This TCR derives from a woman in her twenties or thirties in good health and CMV-seronegative. For the CDR3, the DNA is TGTGCCACCAGCAGAGGGGGTAGCGGGATATACGAGCAGTACTTC. It codes for CATSRGGSGIYEQYF.